What follows is one T cell receptor (beta chain) and its context. What it binds is unknown. The data were taken from a study of early stage breast cancer tumors. In the study overall: Each sample averaged around 9.5-fold read coverage.

Study-level findings and limits: Tumors had roughly 2.6-fold higher T cell density than normal breast.

Some clones are missing from TCRdb's copy, which holds only in-frame ones; the method was immunoSEQ multiplex PCR. The data show 1,500 to 2,000 clones, with 70% to 80% seen just once and approximately 8.4% held by the top ten. The sequence came from an older person with breast cancer. The sequenced sample was normal breast tissue next to the tumor.

CDR3 region: CASSEGSYGYTF. CDR3 bases: TGTGCCAGCAGTGAGGGCAGTTATGGCTACACCTTC. V is TRBV6-1 and J is TRBJ1-2, with D unclear. The CDR3 consists of 12 residues. V was shortened by 3 bases and J by 5 bases, with 7 bases between the two germline ends. The germline V gene encodes CDR1 MNHNS and CDR2 SASEGT.